These 20 T cell receptor beta chains originate from one sample sequenced in a study of blood T cell repertoires in COVID-19. Clones were sequenced by immunoSEQ multiplex PCR, and TCRdb holds only the in-frame ones, with some missing. The data contain some 300,000 clones, approximately 88% of them singletons. The sample was PBMCs or T cells enriched from blood (not recorded which). The receptors stem from a woman under 40 who had recovered from COVID-19.

The chain links TRBV7-8 to TRBJ2-2; 7 nucleotides agree with TRBD1. With 5 bases clipped from V and 5 bases from J, the junction kept 11 bases outside the gene matches. The CDR3 is 16 amino acids. Germline loops: CDR1 SGHVS, CDR2 FQNEAQ. The CDR3 region has the DNA TGTGCCAGCAGCCCCGTCCCGACAGGGTGGACCGGGGAGCTGTTTTTT. It encodes CASSPVPTGWTGELFF. Combining the CDR3 with reference TRBV7-8 and TRBJ2-2 gives the whole variable domain GAGVSQSPRYKVAKRGQDVALRCDPISGHVSLFWYQQALGQGPEFLTYFQNEAQLDKSGLPSDRFFAERPEGSVSTLKIQRTQQEDSAVYLCASSPVPTGWTGELFFGEGSRLTVL.

V gene TRBV28 combines with J gene TRBJ2-3; D perhaps matches TRBD2 (6 bases). There are 18 residues in the CDR3. CDR1 is MDHEN and CDR2 is SYDVKM in the germline V gene. Trimming shortened V by 7 bases and J by 2 bases, and 25 bases separated the two germline ends. CDR3: CASTPHPRGGRATDTQYF. As DNA, the CDR3 is TGTGCCAGCACCCCTCACCCCCGGGGAGGTAGGGCCACAGATACGCAGTATTTT.

This clone was recorded once. The CDR3 region is CASSPEFGSGNEQFF. In DNA form, the CDR3 reads TGTGCCAGCAGTCCGGAGTTTGGCTCGGGTAATGAGCAGTTCTTC. The gene calls are TRBV6-5 and TRBJ2-1; no definite D call. The CDR3 sequence is 15 residues long. V was clipped by 5 bases and J by 7 bases, with 18 bases between them. The germline CDR1 and CDR2 sequences are MNHEY and SVGAGI.

In its sample, this clone was seen once. This chain links TRBV24-1 with TRBJ2-1, with D possibly being TRBD1 (5 bases). Germline V gene data show CDR1 as KGHDR and CDR2 as SFDVKD. V was pared by 9 bases and J by 0 bases, with 8 bases between. The CDR3 runs 13 residues. The CDR3 DNA follows: TGTGCCACCGCCGACAGCTCCTACAATGAGCAGTTCTTC. It translates to CATADSSYNEQFF.

The chain couples TRBV5-4 to TRBJ1-1, with 9 positions matching TRBD1. The germline V gene encodes CDR1 SGHNT and CDR2 YYREEE (reference sequence). Unmatched junction bases numbered 8, after V lost 2 bases and J lost 12 bases. The CDR3 spans 13 residues. The CDR3 sequence is CASSFTGGDQSFF. Written as DNA, the CDR3 is TGTGCCAGCAGCTTCACAGGGGGCGACCAGTCTTTCTTT.

The J gene is TRBJ1-3, the V gene TRBV18, with 10 bases that match TRBD1. This CDR3 is 21 amino acids long. V dropped 4 bases and J dropped 2; count of bases not matched to a gene: 20. The germline V gene encodes CDR1 KGHSH and CDR2 LQKENI. The CDR3 spells CASSRNSGTGVNFGTGNTIYF. CDR3 bases: TGTGCCAGCTCACGCAACTCCGGGACAGGGGTCAATTTCGGCACTGGAAACACCATATATTTT.

This clone showed up just a few times. The chain carries TRBV28 and TRBJ2-3, with 10 bases matching TRBD1. V lost 6 bases to trimming and J lost 7 bases; unmatched junction nucleotides: 16. The CDR3 sequence is 17 residues long. Germline V gives CDR1 MDHEN, CDR2 SYDVKM. CDR3 in amino acids: CASSCLTGQGCRYTQYF. The CDR3 region has the DNA TGTGCCAGCAGCTGCCTCACGGGACAGGGGTGTAGATATACGCAGTATTTT. The whole variable domain, filled in from reference TRBV28 and TRBJ2-3, reads DVKVTQSSRYLVKRTGEKVFLECVQDMDHENMFWYRQDPGLGLRLIYFSYDVKMKEKGDIPEGYSVSREKKERFSLILESASTNQTSMYLCASSCLTGQGCRYTQYFGPGTRLTVL.

This clone appeared once. The rearrangement joins TRBV7-2 to TRBJ2-5; D gene ambiguous. This CDR3 is 14 amino acids long. CDR1 and CDR2 from the germline V gene are SGHTA and FQGNSA. V was pared by 4 bases and J by 2 bases, with 11 bases between. CDR3 DNA: TGTGCCAGCAGCTCTTATGGCCCTCAAGAGACCCAGTACTTC. This translates into CASSSYGPQETQYF.

The gene calls are TRBV5-4 and TRBJ1-1; 7 nucleotides line up with TRBD1. Germline V gives CDR1 SGHNT, CDR2 YYREEE (reference sequence). CDR3 length equals 17 residues. J gave up 2 bases and V 0 bases, and 10 bases lay outside the gene matches. CDR3: CASSLDSGTVFNTEAFF. The CDR3, as DNA: TGTGCCAGCAGCTTGGATTCAGGGACAGTCTTCAACACTGAAGCTTTCTTT.

The chain joins TRBV19 to TRBJ2-1; the match to TRBD1 covers 9 bases. The V and J ends lost 10 bases and 2 bases, in that order; junction bases with no gene match: 9. The CDR3 is 15 amino acids. Germline V gene data show CDR1 as LNHDA and CDR2 as SQIVND (reference sequence). The CDR3 loop is CATTPGTGTYNEQFF. In nucleotides, the CDR3 is TGTGCCACGACCCCCGGGACAGGGACCTACAATGAGCAGTTCTTC.

The rearrangement links TRBV27 to TRBJ2-7; D is perhaps TRBD1 (6 bases). Germline CDR1 is MNHEY and CDR2 is SMNVEV (reference sequence). This CDR3 is built from 18 residues. Between the trimmed V and J ends, which lost 6 bases and 2 bases, there was a span of 26 bases. The CDR3 here is CASSSSPLGQSFAYEQYF. The CDR3 DNA reads TGTGCCAGCAGCTCATCCCCTCTCGGACAGTCCTTTGCCTACGAGCAGTACTTC.

This chain joins TRBV28 and TRBJ2-7; D might be TRBD2 (5 bases). The CDR3 length is 15 residues. The germline CDR1 and CDR2 sequences are MDHEN and SYDVKM. V dropped 4 bases and J dropped 1 base, with 14 bases sitting between them. CDR3 residues: CASSYSGKGSYEQYF. The CDR3 DNA follows: TGTGCCAGCAGTTACTCCGGGAAAGGATCCTACGAGCAGTACTTC.

The chain is built from TRBV29-1 and TRBJ1-1; TRBD1 matches 8 bases. In germline, CDR1 is SQVTM, CDR2 ANQGSEA. The junction had 9 bases not matched to a gene; V was cut back by 0 bases and J by 6 bases. The CDR3 is 15 amino acids. The CDR3 DNA follows: TGCAGCGTTGAAGAAAGGGACAGGTTTGGGCCTGAAGCTTTCTTT. It translates to CSVEERDRFGPEAFF.

The V gene is TRBV5-4, the J gene TRBJ2-6, with a weak D call TRBD1 (7 bases). V was pared by 4 bases and J by 0 bases, with 17 bases between. CDR3 length: 18 residues. The germline CDR1 and CDR2 sequences are SGHNT and YYREEE (reference sequence). The DNA of the CDR3 is TGTGCCAGCAGCAGGGGGCAGGGGGGAAGCTCTGGGGCCAACGTCCTGACTTTC. It codes for CASSRGQGGSSGANVLTF. The variable domain in full, completed from reference TRBV5-4 and TRBJ2-6, reads ETGVTQSPTHLIKTRGQQVTLRCSSQSGHNTVSWYQQALGQGPQFIFQYYREEENGRGNFPPRFSGLQFPNYSSELNVNALELDDSALYLCASSRGQGGSSGANVLTFGAGSRLTVL.

The CDR3 loop is CASQERDRGLPTF. In DNA form, the CDR3 reads TGTGCCAGCCAAGAGCGGGACAGGGGGCTACCCACCTTC. The chain recombines TRBV19 with TRBJ1-2; 12 bases match TRBD1. With 9 bases clipped from V and 13 bases from J, the junction kept 12 bases outside the gene matches. This CDR3 contains 13 residues. Germline lookup yields CDR1 LNHDA and CDR2 SQIVND (reference sequence).

The CDR3 DNA is TGTGCCAACATAAGGGCGACAGGGCTTGGAACTGAAGCTTTCTTT. It translates to CANIRATGLGTEAFF. The chain links TRBV21-1 to TRBJ1-1; TRBD1, the table's D call, lacks a check against the DNA. TRBV21-1 is a pseudogene locus. The CDR3 is 15 residues long.

The V and J genes are TRBV6-5 and TRBJ1-1; D is unclear. V was pared by 4 bases and J by 2 bases, with 17 bases between. CDR1 and CDR2 from the germline V gene are MNHEY and SVGAGI. This CDR3 has 16 amino acids. CDR3 amino acids: CASSSTTNPSNTEAFF. DNA of the CDR3: TGTGCCAGCAGTTCCACTACTAACCCCTCCAACACTGAAGCTTTCTTT.

This chain connects TRBV4-1 to TRBJ1-2; weak D call: TRBD1 (6 bases). The germline CDR1 and CDR2 sequences are MGHRA and YSYEKL. This CDR3 comprises 18 residues. V was cut by 0 bases and J by 0 bases, with 17 bases left in between. CDR3 amino acids: CASSQDRGRGATNYGYTF. The CDR3 coding sequence is TGCGCCAGCAGCCAAGATCGAGGCAGGGGCGCTACTAACTATGGCTACACCTTC.

The chain combines TRBV3-1 (or the pseudogene TRBV3-2) with TRBJ1-1; no firm D call. The germline CDR1 and CDR2 sequences are LGHDT and YNNKEL (reference sequence). The CDR3 loop spans 14 amino acids. The V gene lost 4 bases and the J gene lost 6 bases, with 15 bases spanning the gap. DNA for the CDR3: TGTGCCAGCAGCCTACTTTCGGGAGACGCTGAAGCTTTCTTT. Translating gives CASSLLSGDAEAFF.

V is TRBV9 and J is TRBJ1-5, with 7 bases matching TRBD1. Losses at the gene ends were 3 bases for V and 3 bases for J; bases not matched to a gene: 3. Germline V CDR1 and CDR2: SGDLS, YYNGEE. The CDR3 length is 14 residues. The CDR3, as DNA: TGTGCCAGCAGCGGAGGACAGGCCAATCAGCCCCAGCATTTT. It translates to CASSGGQANQPQHF.